The 27 T cell receptor beta chains in this list originate from one sample, sequenced in a study of T cell repertoires in cytomegalovirus infection. TCRdb used MiXCR to reprocess the reads, holding one entry per CDR3 protein. The data show 200,000 to 250,000 distinct CDR3 sequences, with roughly 22% seen just once and roughly 18% held by the top ten. The sequencing input was CD8+ T cells from PBMCs. The receptor set was obtained from a human donor in good health (CMV status not recorded). Some clones in this sample may be carry-over from other donors' samples.

This chain links TRBV19 with TRBJ2-1; 8 bases fit TRBD1. V lost 1 base and J lost 3; bases outside the gene matches: 2. The CDR3 runs to 15 residues. The germline gives CDR1 LNHDA, CDR2 SQIVND (reference sequence). The CDR3 DNA reads as TGTGCCAGTAGTATAGGGACAGGGATCTACAATGAGCAGTTCTTC. It specifies CASSIGTGIYNEQFF. The full variable domain, with the rest looked up from reference TRBV19 and TRBJ2-1, is DGGITQSPKYLFRKEGQNVTLSCEQNLNHDAMYWYRQDPGQGLRLIYYSQIVNDFQKGDIAEGYSVSREKKESFPLTVTSAQKNPTAFYLCASSIGTGIYNEQFFGPGTRLTVL.

This sequence joins TRBV6-5 and TRBJ2-2; D uncertain. The length of the CDR3 is 11 residues. V was pared by 6 bases and J by 5 bases, with 4 bases between. Germline CDR1 reads MNHEY; CDR2 reads SVGAGI. The CDR3 coding sequence is TGTGCCAGCAGGGAAACCGGGGAGCTGTTTTTT. It yields the protein CASRETGELFF.

This clonotype has a count of ten or more. The chain recombines TRBV12-3 or TRBV12-4 with TRBJ2-7, with 10 bases lining up with TRBD1. The length of the CDR3 is 15 residues. J was trimmed by 6 bases and V by 6 bases; bases with no gene match: 11. The DNA for the CDR3 is TGTGCCAGCAGCCCCACCACGACAGGGGGCGGCGAGCAGTACTTC. Protein product: CASSPTTTGGGEQYF.

This clonotype turned up a few times. This sequence joins TRBV29-1 and TRBJ2-7, with TRBD1 as a possible D gene (5 bases). Germline CDR1 is SQVTM and CDR2 is ANQGSEA. The CDR3 extends over 12 amino acids. V was pared by 5 bases and J by 3 bases, with 11 bases between. The CDR3 reads CSVITQGYEQYF. The CDR3 DNA sequence: TGCAGCGTTATAACGCAGGGCTACGAGCAGTACTTC.

The genes are TRBV19 and TRBJ1-2, with 7 bases that match TRBD1. J was trimmed by 4 bases and V by 5 bases; bases with no gene match: 7. Germline CDR1 and CDR2: LNHDA and SQIVND (reference sequence). This CDR3 is 14 amino acids long. This CDR3 is CASSWGDSVYGYTF. In DNA form, the CDR3 reads TGTGCCAGTAGTTGGGGGGACAGTGTCTATGGCTACACCTTC.

A single count supports this clonotype. The chain recombines TRBV20-1 with TRBJ2-4; possible D gene TRBD2, 5 bases. Germline-derived CDR1 and CDR2 are DFQATT and SNEGSKA (reference sequence). The ends were cut back, 7 bases at V and 0 bases at J, with 16 bases in the middle. There are 15 residues in the CDR3. The CDR3 here is CSVDEGLIAKNIQYF. CDR3 bases: TGCAGTGTCGACGAGGGATTGATAGCCAAAAACATTCAGTACTTC.

This clonotype has a handful of counts. The chain uses TRBV7-3 and TRBJ2-7; possible D gene TRBD2, 5 bases. Trimming pared 1 base from V and 6 bases from J, leaving 13 bases between. CDR1 and CDR2 (germline): SGHTA, FQGTGA. The CDR3 has 14 residues. The CDR3 protein is CASSLMGDYSEQYF. CDR3 sequence (DNA): TGTGCCAGCAGCTTAATGGGAGACTACTCCGAGCAGTACTTC.

This clonotype was detected a few times. The rearrangement links TRBV7-9 to TRBJ1-2; D may be TRBD1 (5 bases). Germline CDR1 SEHNR, CDR2 FQNEAQ (reference sequence). The CDR3 is made up of 13 amino acids. V lost 3 bases, J lost 5 bases, and 10 bases lay in between. CDR3 sequence reads: CASSFPDSYGYTF. The CDR3 region has the DNA TGTGCCAGCAGCTTCCCCGACAGTTATGGCTACACCTTC.

Notes on this clonotype: A much larger clonotype is one base distant, so this may be a read error. The chain links TRBV12-3 or TRBV12-4 to TRBJ2-5; weak D call: TRBD1 (6 bases). V was cut by 4 bases and J by 7 bases, with 16 bases left in between. There are 14 residues in the CDR3. Here the CDR3 DNA reads TGTGCCAGCAGTTCAACCCTGGGCAGGGGGACCCAGTACTTC. Protein sequence: CASSSTLGRGTQYF.

This clonotype was counted at least ten times. The genes are TRBV7-8 and TRBJ2-3, with D possibly being TRBD2 (6 bases). Germline V gives CDR1 SGHVS, CDR2 FQNEAQ. Trimming shortened V by 5 bases and J by 4 bases, and 10 bases separated the two germline ends. The CDR3 has 13 residues. The chain's CDR3 is CASSRGRPDTQYF. As DNA, the CDR3 is TGTGCCAGCAGCAGAGGGAGGCCAGATACGCAGTATTTT.

This clonotype was counted between two and nine times. The chain uses TRBV24-1 and TRBJ1-1; D perhaps matches TRBD1 (6 bases). CDR1 is KGHDR, CDR2 SFDVKD, per germline. Trimming took off 2 bases at V and 8 bases at J, with 11 bases between the two ends. CDR3 length: 13 residues. The CDR3: CATSDSIGQEAFF. The CDR3 DNA reads TGTGCCACCAGTGATTCCATCGGACAGGAAGCTTTCTTT.

The rearrangement uses TRBV2 and TRBJ2-1; the D gene is possibly TRBD2 (6 bases). V was clipped by 4 bases and J by 6 bases, with 13 bases between them. Germline V gene sequence: CDR1 SNHLY, CDR2 FYNNEI. This CDR3 comprises 14 residues. DNA for the CDR3: TGTGCCAGCAGTGGGGTCGGCGGGGTCAATGAGCAGTTCTTC. Its protein is CASSGVGGVNEQFF.

This sequence joins TRBV28 and TRBJ2-6; D may be TRBD2 (5 bases). The CDR3 runs 13 residues. Between the trimmed V and J ends, which lost 5 bases and 10 bases, there was a span of 12 bases. Germline loops: CDR1 MDHEN, CDR2 SYDVKM. The chain's CDR3 is CASSEPGVNVLTF. The CDR3 region has the DNA TGTGCCAGCAGTGAGCCCGGGGTTAACGTCCTGACTTTC.

This chain connects TRBV12-3 or TRBV12-4 to TRBJ2-3; 11 bases agree with TRBD2. The CDR3 runs 16 residues. V shed 5 bases and J 0 bases; nucleotides not matched to a gene: 4. In nucleotides, the CDR3 is TGTGCCAGCAGTCCTCTAGCGGGGGGCAGCACAGATACGCAGTATTTT. Translating gives CASSPLAGGSTDTQYF.

The chain uses TRBV20-1 and TRBJ1-1; D may be TRBD1 (5 bases). Germline V gene data show CDR1 as DFQATT and CDR2 as SNEGSKA (reference sequence). CDR3 length: 13 amino acids. Trimming shortened V by 7 bases and J by 2 bases, and 14 bases separated the two germline ends. The CDR3 region is CSGGGGGNTEAFF. CDR3 nucleotide sequence: TGCAGTGGGGGCGGGGGAGGCAACACTGAAGCTTTCTTT.

The chain is built from TRBV13 and TRBJ2-5; the D is unclear. CDR1 is PRHDT and CDR2 is FYEKMQ in the germline V gene (reference sequence). The V end lost 7 bases, the J end lost 1 base, and 16 bases lay between the germline ends. The CDR3 contains 15 residues. The CDR3 reads CASTEGLASQETQYF. DNA of the CDR3: TGTGCCAGCACCGAAGGTTTAGCCAGCCAAGAGACCCAGTACTTC.

The chain has TRBV2 and TRBJ2-1, with a weak D call TRBD2 (6 bases). Germline CDR1 SNHLY, CDR2 FYNNEI. Trimming stripped 7 bases from V and 7 bases from J, with 17 bases between. The CDR3 consists of 14 residues. Written as DNA, the CDR3 is TGTGCCAGCAAGGACGGGGGTGTTATAAATGAGCAGTTCTTC. Translated, it gives CASKDGGVINEQFF. The full variable domain, rest sourced from reference TRBV2 and TRBJ2-1, is EPEVTQTPSHQVTQMGQEVILRCVPISNHLYFYWYRQILGQKVEFLVSFYNNEISEKSEIFDDQFSVERPDGSNFTLKIRSTKLEDSAMYFCASKDGGVINEQFFGPGTRLTVL.

CDR3 amino acids: CASSPGFNEQFF. In DNA form, the CDR3 reads TGTGCCAGCAGCCCAGGGTTCAATGAGCAGTTCTTC. The V and J genes are TRBV7-4 and TRBJ2-1; D is perhaps TRBD1 (5 bases). The CDR3 has 12 residues. Between the trimmed V and J ends, which lost 5 bases and 6 bases, there was a span of 8 bases. Per the germline V gene, CDR1 is SGHVT and CDR2 is SQSDAQ.

Concerning this clonotype: At one end, the junction sequence differs from germline, possibly due to a read error. The rearrangement links TRBV28 to TRBJ2-7, with 7 bases identical to TRBD1. Germline CDR1 reads MDHEN; CDR2 reads SYDVKM. The CDR3 has 17 amino acids. The DNA for the CDR3 is TGTGCCAGCAGTCTTTTGCTCCGGGACAGAACCATCTACAAGCAGTACTTC. It is translated as CASSLLLRDRTIYKQYF.

This clonotype was observed at least ten times. The chain links TRBV12-3 or TRBV12-4 to TRBJ1-1; D not certain. The CDR3 length is 17 residues. Trimming pared 1 base from V and 6 bases from J, leaving 21 bases between. The CDR3 nucleotides are TGTGCCAGCAGTTTAGATCCTCCCGGGTTGTCGGTAGCTGAAGCTTTCTTT. Translation gives CASSLDPPGLSVAEAFF.

This clonotype was counted only a few times. This chain uses TRBV24-1 with TRBJ2-1; D is unresolved. V dropped 5 bases and J dropped 5 bases, with 15 bases sitting between them. The CDR3 consists of 15 residues. Germline CDR1 and CDR2: KGHDR and SFDVKD. The CDR3 DNA sequence: TGTGCCACCAGTGGTAGGACCACCCTGGACAATGAGCAGTTCTTC. It encodes CATSGRTTLDNEQFF.

This clonotype has a count of ten or more. This chain connects TRBV12-3 or TRBV12-4 to TRBJ2-7; no definite D call. The CDR3 sequence is 14 residues long. The V and J ends lost 0 bases and 3 bases respectively, with 9 bases between them. CDR3 nucleotide sequence: TGTGCCAGCAGTTTAGCCCTCGGGTACTACGAGCAGTACTTC. This encodes CASSLALGYYEQYF.

A few counts support this clonotype. The chain links TRBV2 to TRBJ1-5, with no clear D. Germline V gene sequence: CDR1 SNHLY, CDR2 FYNNEI. The CDR3 runs 16 residues. V was pared by 1 base and J by 4 bases, with 14 bases between. The CDR3: CASSEDGGSKNQPQHF. As DNA, the CDR3 is TGTGCCAGCAGTGAAGATGGTGGAAGTAAAAATCAGCCCCAGCATTTT.

A remark on this clonotype: This may stem from a read error, because a much larger clone lies one nucleotide away. DNA of the CDR3: TGTGCCGGCATGGGACTAGCGGGGGGAGGGAGAGATACGCAGTATTTT. Its protein product is CAGMGLAGGGRDTQYF. This sequence joins TRBV7-2 and TRBJ2-3; 15 bases are shared with TRBD2. The CDR3 runs to 16 residues. Looked up from germline, CDR1 is SGHTA and CDR2 is FQGNSA. With V trimmed by 11 bases and J by 5 bases, 11 bases remained unmatched.

This chain uses TRBV27 with TRBJ2-7; D is ambiguous. The CDR3 has 11 amino acids. V dropped 5 bases and J dropped 3 bases, with 5 bases sitting between them. The V gene's germline CDR1 is MNHEY and CDR2 SMNVEV (reference sequence). The CDR3 DNA reads TGTGCCAGCAGTGACTTCTACGAGCAGTACTTC. This sequence encodes CASSDFYEQYF.

The CDR3 bases are TGCAGTGCTAGTGGCTACACCTTC. It yields the protein CSASGYTF. The V call is TRBV29-1, the J call TRBJ1-2; D gene unclear. Germline CDR1 SQVTM, CDR2 ANQGSEA. This CDR3 contains 8 residues.

This clonotype was observed many times. The chain employs TRBV6-2 or TRBV6-3 and TRBJ2-3; perhaps TRBD2 as D (7 bases). The V end was cut by 6 bases, the J end by 0 bases, with 28 bases between. Germline V gene lookup returns CDR1 MNHEY and CDR2 SVGEGT. The CDR3 has 20 amino acids. The CDR3 DNA sequence: TGTGCCAGCAGCTGGAATCCCACCGGACGGGGGGCTACTAGCACAGATACGCAGTATTTT. This translates into CASSWNPTGRGATSTDTQYF.